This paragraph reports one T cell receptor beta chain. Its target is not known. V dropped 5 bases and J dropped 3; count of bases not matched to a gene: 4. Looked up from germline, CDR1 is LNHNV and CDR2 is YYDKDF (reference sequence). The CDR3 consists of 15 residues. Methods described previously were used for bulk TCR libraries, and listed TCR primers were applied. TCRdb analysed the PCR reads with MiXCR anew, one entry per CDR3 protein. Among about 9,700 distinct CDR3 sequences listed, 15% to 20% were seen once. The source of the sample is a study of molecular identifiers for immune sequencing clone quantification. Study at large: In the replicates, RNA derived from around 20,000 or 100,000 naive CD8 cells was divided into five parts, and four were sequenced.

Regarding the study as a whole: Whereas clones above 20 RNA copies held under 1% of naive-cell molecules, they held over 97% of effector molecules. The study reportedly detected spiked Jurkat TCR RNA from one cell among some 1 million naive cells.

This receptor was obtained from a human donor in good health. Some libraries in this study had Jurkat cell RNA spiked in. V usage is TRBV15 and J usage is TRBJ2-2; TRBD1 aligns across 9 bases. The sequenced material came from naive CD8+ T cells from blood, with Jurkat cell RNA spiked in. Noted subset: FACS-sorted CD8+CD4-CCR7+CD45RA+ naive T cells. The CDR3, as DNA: TGTGCCACCAGCCCTGACAGGGGGGACACCGGGGAGCTGTTTTTT. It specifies CATSPDRGDTGELFF.